This T cell receptor (beta chain) appears in the sequencing data of a study of post-analysis software for immune sequencing data (dated by TCRdb to about 2015). Describing the broader study: The recorded disease courses included relapsing-remitting, secondary progressive and progressive-relapsing multiple sclerosis, and some patients had no subtype annotation. The patient repertoires were compared against 11 previously published healthy control repertoires obtained from donors aged about 6 to 27 years. A subset of samples was prepared in parallel using single-end sample barcoding, then pooled and co-amplified after Illumina adapter ligation. Summary of the overall study and its limitations: Strong co-clustering of samples prepared in the same batch was shown by direct clustering with F measure, prompting a batch-effect correction. Compared with controls, multiple sclerosis patients had significantly lower normalized Chao1 diversity, a finding suggesting substantial peripheral T-cell clonal expansion. Significantly higher frequencies in patients than in controls were found for five or six TRBV segments, including TRBV5-6, TRBV5-1 and TRBV20-1. The multiple sclerosis patient group was slightly younger than the control group.

In the germline V gene (reference sequence), CDR1 corresponds to MNHNY and CDR2 to SVGAGI. The cysteine opens and the phenylalanine closes a CDR3 of 15 amino acids. Only CDR3 DNA remains: 45 bases, in frame from the first base. TCR beta repertoires were profiled from peripheral blood of about a dozen young patients with multiple sclerosis to demonstrate the VDJtools post-analysis software. Multiple sclerosis patients were children and adolescents aged about 6 to 17 years. Concerning this clonotype itself: Its antigen is still unknown. The record has no base qualities; no much larger clone is one base away.

The receptor library was made with PCR. These reads were obtained on an Illumina HiSeq 2500. To reduce PCR and sequencing biases, unique molecular identifiers were built into the TCR beta cDNA libraries. Every 1 to 10 million input T cells yielded roughly 0.5 million cDNA molecules, meaning each molecule approximated one T cell. The same protocol used for the earlier healthy control dataset was applied to prepare and sequence the patient libraries. Samples belonging to the same batch were prepared together, multiplexed and sequenced on a shared HiSeq lane. In the authors' own workflow: MIGEC handled the raw barcoded reads, throwing out single-read molecular identifier groups before consensus assembly and CDR3 extraction. Clonotype tables were post-analysed with VDJtools, normalizing diversity by down-sampling all datasets to the smallest sample size. To correct batch-related cross-sample contamination, repertoire overlap clustering matched CDR3 amino acid sequences but not nucleotide sequences. Using fastp at Q25 and MiXCR, TCRdb reprocessed the public reads and kept productive beta chains. Identical CDR3 proteins give one entry, which carries the most common genes and DNA. TCRdb's processing, not the authors', yielded these V and J calls. The sample table records hundreds of thousands of distinct CDR3 sequences; about 39% of these occur just once. 7.5% to 8.5% of the sample comes from the top ten.

Material for sequencing was blood. The sequence was collected from a girl aged 2-10 years with multiple sclerosis. The chain uses TRBV6-6 and TRBJ2-5; a tentative D match to TRBD1 spans 6 bases. The DNA end favors TRBJ2-7, so the J call may be wrong. This receptor has the CDR3 CASSTGGGLVYEQYF. The DNA reads as follows: TGTGCCAGCAGTACTGGGGGCGGGTTAGTTTACGAGCAGTACTTC.